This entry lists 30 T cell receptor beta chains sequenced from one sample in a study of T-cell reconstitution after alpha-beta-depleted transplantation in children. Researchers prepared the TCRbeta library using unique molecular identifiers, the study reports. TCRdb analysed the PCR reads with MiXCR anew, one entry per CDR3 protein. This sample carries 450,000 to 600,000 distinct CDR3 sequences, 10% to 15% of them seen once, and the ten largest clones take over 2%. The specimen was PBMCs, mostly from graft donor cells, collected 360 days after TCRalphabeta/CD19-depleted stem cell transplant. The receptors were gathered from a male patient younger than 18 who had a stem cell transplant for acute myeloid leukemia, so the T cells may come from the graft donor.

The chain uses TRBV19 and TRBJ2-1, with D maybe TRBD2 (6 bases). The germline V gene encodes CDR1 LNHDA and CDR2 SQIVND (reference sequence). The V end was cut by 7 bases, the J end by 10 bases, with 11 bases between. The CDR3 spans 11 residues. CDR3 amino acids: CASKRAGEQFF. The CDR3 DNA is TGTGCCAGTAAAAGGGCGGGAGAGCAGTTCTTC.

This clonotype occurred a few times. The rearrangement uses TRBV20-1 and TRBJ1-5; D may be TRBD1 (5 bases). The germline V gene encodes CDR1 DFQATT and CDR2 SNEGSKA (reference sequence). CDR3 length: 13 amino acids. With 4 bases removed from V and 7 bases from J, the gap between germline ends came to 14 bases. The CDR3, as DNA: TGCAGTGCTATGGTCACAGGAGGCCAGCCCCAGCATTTT. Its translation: CSAMVTGGQPQHF.

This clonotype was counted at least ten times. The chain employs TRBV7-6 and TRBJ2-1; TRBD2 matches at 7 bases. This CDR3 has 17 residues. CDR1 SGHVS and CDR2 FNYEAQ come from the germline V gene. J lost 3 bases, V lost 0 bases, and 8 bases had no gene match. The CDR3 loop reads CASSLAVAGEGYNEQFF. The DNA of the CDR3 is TGTGCCAGCAGCTTAGCTGTTGCGGGAGAGGGCTACAATGAGCAGTTCTTC.

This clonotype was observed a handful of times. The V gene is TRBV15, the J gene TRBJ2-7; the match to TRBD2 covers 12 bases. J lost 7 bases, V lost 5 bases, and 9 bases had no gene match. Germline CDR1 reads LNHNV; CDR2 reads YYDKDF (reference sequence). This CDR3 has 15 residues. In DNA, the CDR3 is TGTGCCACCAGCCCTGGACTAGCGGGAATAAGTGAGCAGTACTTC. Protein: CATSPGLAGISEQYF.

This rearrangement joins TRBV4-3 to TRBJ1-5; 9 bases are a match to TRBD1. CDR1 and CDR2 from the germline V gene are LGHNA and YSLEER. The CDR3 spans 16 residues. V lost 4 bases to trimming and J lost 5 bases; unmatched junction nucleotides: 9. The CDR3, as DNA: TGCGCCAGCAGCCCACGAGGAGGGACAGGGCATCAGCCCCAGCATTTT. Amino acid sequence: CASSPRGGTGHQPQHF.

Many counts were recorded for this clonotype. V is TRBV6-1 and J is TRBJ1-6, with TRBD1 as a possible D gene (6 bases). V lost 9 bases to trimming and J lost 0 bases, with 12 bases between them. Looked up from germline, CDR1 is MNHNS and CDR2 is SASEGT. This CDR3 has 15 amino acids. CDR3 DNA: TGTGCCAGTAGGGACACTAGCTCCTATAATTCACCCCTCCACTTT. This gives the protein CASRDTSSYNSPLHF.

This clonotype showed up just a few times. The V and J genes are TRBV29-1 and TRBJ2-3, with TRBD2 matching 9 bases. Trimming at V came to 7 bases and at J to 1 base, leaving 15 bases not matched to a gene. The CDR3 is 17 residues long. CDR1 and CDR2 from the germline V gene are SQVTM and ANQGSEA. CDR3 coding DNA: TGCAGCGCTGACACACACGTAGCGGGAGCTGGCACAGATACGCAGTATTTT. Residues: CSADTHVAGAGTDTQYF.

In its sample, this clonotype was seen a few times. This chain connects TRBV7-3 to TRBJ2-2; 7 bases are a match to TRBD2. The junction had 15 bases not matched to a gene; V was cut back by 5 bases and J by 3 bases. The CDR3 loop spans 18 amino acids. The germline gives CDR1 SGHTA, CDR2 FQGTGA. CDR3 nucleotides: TGTGCCAGCAGCCGTTACCCTTTTGCGCGGGAGTACACCGGGGAGCTGTTTTTT. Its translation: CASSRYPFAREYTGELFF.

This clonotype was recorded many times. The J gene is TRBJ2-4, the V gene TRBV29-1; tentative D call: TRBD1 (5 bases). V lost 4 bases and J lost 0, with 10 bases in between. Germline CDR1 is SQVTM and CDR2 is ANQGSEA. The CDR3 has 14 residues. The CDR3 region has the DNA TGCAGCGTTGGGACAAGGTTAGCCAAAAACATTCAGTACTTC. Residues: CSVGTRLAKNIQYF.

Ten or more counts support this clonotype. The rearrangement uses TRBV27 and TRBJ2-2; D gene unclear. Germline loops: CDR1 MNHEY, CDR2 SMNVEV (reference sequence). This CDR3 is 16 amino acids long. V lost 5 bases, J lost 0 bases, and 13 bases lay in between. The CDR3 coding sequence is TGTGCCAGCAGTCCCCTCCTTCTCGCGAACACCGGGGAGCTGTTTTTT. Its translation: CASSPLLLANTGELFF.

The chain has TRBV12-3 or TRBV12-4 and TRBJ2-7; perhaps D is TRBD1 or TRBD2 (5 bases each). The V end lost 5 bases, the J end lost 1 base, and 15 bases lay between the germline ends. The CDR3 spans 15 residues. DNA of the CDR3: TGTGCCAGCAGTGTCCAGGTCGGGGCGTCCTACGAGCAGTACTTC. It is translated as CASSVQVGASYEQYF.

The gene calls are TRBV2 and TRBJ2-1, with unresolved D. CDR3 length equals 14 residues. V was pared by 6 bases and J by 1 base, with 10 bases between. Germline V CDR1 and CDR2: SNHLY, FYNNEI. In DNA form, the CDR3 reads TGTGCCAGCAGGAACCTTTCATCCTACAATGAGCAGTTCTTC. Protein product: CASRNLSSYNEQFF.

The CDR3 coding sequence is TGTGCCAGCAGCTTAACTAGCGGGCCTTCCTACGAGCAGTACTTC. This translates into CASSLTSGPSYEQYF. The chain uses TRBV7-2 and TRBJ2-7, with 9 bases lining up with TRBD2. Germline assignment: CDR1 SGHTA and CDR2 FQGNSA. The CDR3 length is 15 residues. The V and J ends lost 2 bases and 1 base, in that order; junction bases with no gene match: 3.

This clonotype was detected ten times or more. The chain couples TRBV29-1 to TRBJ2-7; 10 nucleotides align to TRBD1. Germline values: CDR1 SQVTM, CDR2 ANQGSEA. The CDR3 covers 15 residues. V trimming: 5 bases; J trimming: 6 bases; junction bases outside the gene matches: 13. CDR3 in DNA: TGCAGCGTTCAAATGACAGGGGGCACTATCTCCGAGCAGTACTTC. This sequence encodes CSVQMTGGTISEQYF.

The CDR3 bases are TGCAGCGCCGGGGGGACCGTGACGACCACTGAAGCTTTCTTT. Its translation: CSAGGTVTTTEAFF. The chain combines TRBV29-1 with TRBJ1-1, with D maybe TRBD1 (5 bases). The V gene lost 7 bases and the J gene lost 4 bases, with 19 bases spanning the gap. The CDR3 runs 14 residues. Per germline, CDR1 SQVTM and CDR2 ANQGSEA.

The CDR3 DNA reads as TGTGCCAGCAGCTTAGTACCCAGGGACTACGAGCAGTACTTC. This codes for CASSLVPRDYEQYF. This chain links TRBV7-2 with TRBJ2-7; tentatively, D is TRBD1 (5 bases). Germline V gene data show CDR1 as SGHTA and CDR2 as FQGNSA. The CDR3 has 14 residues. The V and J ends lost 1 base and 3 bases respectively, with 10 bases between them.

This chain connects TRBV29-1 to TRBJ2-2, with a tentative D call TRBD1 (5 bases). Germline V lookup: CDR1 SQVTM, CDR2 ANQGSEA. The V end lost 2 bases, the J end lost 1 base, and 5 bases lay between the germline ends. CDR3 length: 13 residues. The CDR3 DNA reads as TGCAGCGTTGAACAGGGGAACACCGGGGAGCTGTTTTTT. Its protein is CSVEQGNTGELFF.

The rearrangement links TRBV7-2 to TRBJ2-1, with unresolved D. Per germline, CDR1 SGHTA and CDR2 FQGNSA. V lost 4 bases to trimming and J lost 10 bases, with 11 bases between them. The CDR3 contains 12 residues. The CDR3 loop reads CASSSNTQEQFF. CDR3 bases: TGTGCCAGCAGCTCCAATACTCAGGAGCAGTTCTTC.

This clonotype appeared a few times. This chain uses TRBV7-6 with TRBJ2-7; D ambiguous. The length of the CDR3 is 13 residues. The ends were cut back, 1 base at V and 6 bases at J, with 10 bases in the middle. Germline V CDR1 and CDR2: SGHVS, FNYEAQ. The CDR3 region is CASSLGLVSEQYF. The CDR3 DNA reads TGTGCCAGCAGCTTAGGTTTAGTATCCGAGCAGTACTTC.

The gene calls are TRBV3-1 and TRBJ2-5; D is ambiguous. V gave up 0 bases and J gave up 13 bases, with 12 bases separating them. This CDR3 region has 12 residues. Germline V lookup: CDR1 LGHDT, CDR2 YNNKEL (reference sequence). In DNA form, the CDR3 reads TGTGCCAGCAGCCAAGATGTAAGATACACGTACTTC. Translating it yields CASSQDVRYTYF.

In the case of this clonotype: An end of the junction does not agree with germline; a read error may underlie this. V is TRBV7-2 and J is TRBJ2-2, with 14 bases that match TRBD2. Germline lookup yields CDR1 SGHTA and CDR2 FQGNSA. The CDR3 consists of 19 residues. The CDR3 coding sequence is TGTGCCAGCAGACTTGGCGGACTAGCGGGAGGCCAGAACACCAGGGAGCTGTTTTTT. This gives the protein CASRLGGLAGGQNTRELFF.

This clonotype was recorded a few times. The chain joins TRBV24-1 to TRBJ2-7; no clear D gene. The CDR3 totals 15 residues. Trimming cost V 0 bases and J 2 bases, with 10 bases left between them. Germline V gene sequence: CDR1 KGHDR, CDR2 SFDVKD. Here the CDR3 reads CATSDLHQVAYEQYF. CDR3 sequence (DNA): TGTGCCACCAGTGATTTGCACCAGGTCGCCTACGAGCAGTACTTC.

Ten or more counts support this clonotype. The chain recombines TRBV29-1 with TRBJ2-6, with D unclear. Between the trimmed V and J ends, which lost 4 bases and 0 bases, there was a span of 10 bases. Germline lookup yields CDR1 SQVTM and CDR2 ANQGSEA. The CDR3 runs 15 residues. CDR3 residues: CSVGRATSGANVLTF. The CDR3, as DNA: TGCAGCGTTGGCCGGGCCACCTCTGGGGCCAACGTCCTGACTTTC.

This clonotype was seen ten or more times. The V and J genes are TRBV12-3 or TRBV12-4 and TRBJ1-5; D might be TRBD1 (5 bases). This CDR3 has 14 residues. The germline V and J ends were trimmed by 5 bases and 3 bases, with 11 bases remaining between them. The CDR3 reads CASSPRAPNQPQHF. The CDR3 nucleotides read TGTGCCAGCAGTCCCAGGGCCCCCAATCAGCCCCAGCATTTT.

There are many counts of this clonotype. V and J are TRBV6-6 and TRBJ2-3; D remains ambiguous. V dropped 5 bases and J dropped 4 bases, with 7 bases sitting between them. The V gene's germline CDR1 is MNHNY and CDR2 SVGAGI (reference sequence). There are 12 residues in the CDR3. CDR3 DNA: TGTGCCAGCAGTACTACCCCAGATACGCAGTATTTT. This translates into CASSTTPDTQYF.

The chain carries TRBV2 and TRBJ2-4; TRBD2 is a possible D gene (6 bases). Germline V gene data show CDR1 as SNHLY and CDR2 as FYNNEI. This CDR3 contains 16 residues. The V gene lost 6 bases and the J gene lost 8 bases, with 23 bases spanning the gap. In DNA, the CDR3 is TGTGCCAGCAGCGACCCCCTCCGGGAGTTAGGGCACATTCAGTACTTC. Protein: CASSDPLRELGHIQYF.

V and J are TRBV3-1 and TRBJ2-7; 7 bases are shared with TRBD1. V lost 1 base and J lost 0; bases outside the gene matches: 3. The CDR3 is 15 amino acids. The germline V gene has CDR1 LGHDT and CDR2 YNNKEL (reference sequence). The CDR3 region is CASSQVGTASYEQYF. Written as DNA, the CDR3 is TGTGCCAGCAGCCAAGTAGGGACAGCCTCCTACGAGCAGTACTTC.

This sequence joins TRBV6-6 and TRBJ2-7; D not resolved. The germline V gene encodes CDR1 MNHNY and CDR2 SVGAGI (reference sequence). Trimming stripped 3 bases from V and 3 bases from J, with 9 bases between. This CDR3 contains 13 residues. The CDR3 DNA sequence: TGTGCCAGCAGTTATCGTACGCTCTACGAGCAGTACTTC. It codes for CASSYRTLYEQYF.

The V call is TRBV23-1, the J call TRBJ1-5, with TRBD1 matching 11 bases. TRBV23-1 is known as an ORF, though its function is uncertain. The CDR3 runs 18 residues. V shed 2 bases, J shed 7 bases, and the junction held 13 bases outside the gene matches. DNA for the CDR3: TGCGCCAGCAGTCAAAGGAACCGGGACAGGGGGTTAATGCAGCCCCAGCATTTT. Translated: CASSQRNRDRGLMQPQHF.

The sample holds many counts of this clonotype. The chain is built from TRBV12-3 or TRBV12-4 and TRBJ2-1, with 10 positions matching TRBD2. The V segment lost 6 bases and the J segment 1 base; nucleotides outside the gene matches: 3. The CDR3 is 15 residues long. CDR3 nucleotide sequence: TGTGCCAGCAGCCAGACTAGCGGGTCCTACAATGAGCAGTTCTTC. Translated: CASSQTSGSYNEQFF.